Listed here are 7 T cell receptor beta chains from one sample, sequenced in a study of T cells in localized non-small cell lung cancer. Generated by immunoSEQ multiplex PCR, the TCRdb table keeps only in-frame clones and is missing some. In the table there are over 50,000 clones, approximately 88% of which are singletons. Sequenced here: peripheral blood mononuclear cells, sampled before any cancer treatment. Receptor source: a man aged 35 to 69 with stage III lung adenocarcinoma.

The chain recombines TRBV11-3 with TRBJ2-6; a possible D gene is TRBD2 (6 bases). Trimming left V 4 bases short and J 0 bases short, with 10 bases between. CDR3 length: 16 residues. Germline values: CDR1 SGHNT, CDR2 YENEEA. The CDR3 coding sequence is TGTGCCAGCAGCTCCGGAGGGAGCTCTGGGGCCAACGTCCTGACTTTC. Translation gives CASSSGGSSGANVLTF. The whole variable domain, remainder taken from reference TRBV11-3 and TRBJ2-6, is EAGVVQSPRYKIIEKKQPVAFWCNPISGHNTLYWYLQNLGQGPELLIRYENEEAVDDSQLPKDRFSAERLKGVDSTLKIQPAELGDSAVYLCASSSGGSSGANVLTFGAGSRLTVL.

This clone showed up just a few times. The CDR3 protein is CASGRDQPQHF. The CDR3 bases are TGTGCTAGTGGGAGAGATCAGCCCCAGCATTTT. The chain links TRBV12-5 to TRBJ1-5; no firm D call. Trimming removed 6 bases at V and 5 bases at J, with 5 bases between. The CDR3 length is 11 residues. Germline V gene lookup returns CDR1 LGHNT and CDR2 FRNRAP.

This chain links TRBV5-1 with TRBJ2-1, with a possible D match to TRBD2 (6 bases). CDR3 length: 16 residues. CDR1 and CDR2 from the germline V gene are SGHRS and YFSETQ. The V end was cut by 4 bases, the J end by 4 bases, with 18 bases between. The CDR3 DNA follows: TGCGCCAGCAGCCCGGGCCAGGAGCGGGTTTACAATGAGCAGTTCTTC. This gives the protein CASSPGQERVYNEQFF.

The V gene is TRBV11-3, the J gene TRBJ1-2, with D possibly being TRBD1 (5 bases). Trimming took 1 base from V and 4 from J, leaving 22 bases between them. Germline V gene data show CDR1 as SGHNT and CDR2 as YENEEA. The CDR3 has 18 amino acids. For the CDR3, the DNA is TGTGCCAGCAGCTTAGGGTTCTATGGGGCCGCTCCACTCTATGGCTACACCTTC. Translation gives CASSLGFYGAAPLYGYTF.

The chain couples TRBV10-3 to TRBJ2-5; 7 nucleotides match TRBD2. The CDR3 totals 13 residues. The V segment lost 6 bases and the J segment 4 bases; nucleotides outside the gene matches: 5. Germline assignment: CDR1 ENHRY and CDR2 SYGVKD. CDR3 coding DNA: TGTGCCATCAGAGGGCCGGGGGGAGAGACCCAGTACTTC. Translation gives CAIRGPGGETQYF.

J is TRBJ2-7 and V is TRBV6-5; 9 bases align to TRBD1. This CDR3 comprises 15 residues. With 5 bases clipped from V and 2 bases from J, the junction kept 7 bases outside the gene matches. Germline values: CDR1 MNHEY, CDR2 SVGAGI. DNA of the CDR3: TGTGCCAGCAGTAAGCACGGGACAGGGCCCTACGAGCAGTACTTC. As protein: CASSKHGTGPYEQYF.

The rearrangement uses TRBV19 and TRBJ2-7, with D unresolved. CDR3 length equals 14 residues. The V and J ends lost 5 bases and 1 base respectively, with 12 bases between them. Germline loops: CDR1 LNHDA, CDR2 SQIVND (reference sequence). The CDR3 reads CASSPAPISYEQYF. CDR3 nucleotide sequence: TGTGCCAGTAGTCCTGCCCCGATTTCCTACGAGCAGTACTTC.